The clone carrying this TCR beta chain has a handful of counts. Its target is unknown. The treatment denotes: oral pan-JAK inhibitor, 5-10 mg twice daily. The researchers isolated CD4+ and CD8+ T cells from PBMCs by sorting. Following RNA extraction, reverse transcription yielded cDNA that acted as the sequencing template. TCRdb keeps only in-frame clones here, not all; method: immunoSEQ multiplex PCR. The sample comprises about 210,000 clones, more than 45% of which are singletons, and roughly 1.5% rests with the top ten. The data were obtained in a study of CD8+ T cells in alopecia areata. For the study at large: After 6 to 18 months of tofacitinib, follow-up continued 6 months off drug. General study results and limits: Among patients, TCR sharing was less clear than in mice, a difference possibly due in part to HLA diversity in the patient population.

The CDR3 runs 14 residues. The J segment lost 2 bases and the V segment lost 4 bases, leaving 1 base of the junction unmatched. In germline, CDR1 is SGHTA, CDR2 FQGNSA. Here the sequenced sample was CD4+ T cells sorted from blood, taken at week 4, from a patient treated with tofacitinib. This TCR derives from a human donor with alopecia areata. J is TRBJ2-5 and V is TRBV7-2, with 10 bases aligning to TRBD1. The CDR3 spells CASSWDRGQETQYF. In DNA form, the CDR3 reads TGTGCCAGCAGCTGGGACAGGGGTCAAGAGACCCAGTACTTC.